This TCR beta chain was profiled in a study of shared clonotypes between healthy human individuals. The wider study: Plates per donor: three CD4 naive, three CD4 memory, two CD8 naive, one CD8 memory.

The CDR3 contains 14 residues. CDR1 is MDHEN and CDR2 is SYDVKM in the germline V gene. J lost 6 bases, V lost 5 bases, and 9 bases had no gene match. A note on this clone: Its antigen is undetermined.

As processed by the authors: ImmunoSEQ junction-only sequences lacked quality scores, so their filtering differed. TCRdb's copy holds only in-frame clones and misses some; the assay was immunoSEQ multiplex PCR. Clone size and the V and J calls come from that table; the DNA yielded D and trimming. The sample shows 230,000 or so clones, 65% to 70% of them seen only once. Overall study results and limits: On the whole, naive subsets had larger estimated richness than memory subsets had. Blood alone was sampled, and tissue repertoires likely differ.

The sequenced sample consisted of memory CD4+ T cells sorted from blood. As for subset: CD45RA-negative fraction. V is TRBV28 and J is TRBJ2-7, with 8 nucleotides matching TRBD2. The TCR was taken from a man aged 30 to 39 in good health. The chain's CDR3 is CASSVPGGAREQYF. The DNA for the CDR3 is TGTGCCAGCAGTGTGCCGGGAGGGGCCCGCGAGCAGTACTTC.